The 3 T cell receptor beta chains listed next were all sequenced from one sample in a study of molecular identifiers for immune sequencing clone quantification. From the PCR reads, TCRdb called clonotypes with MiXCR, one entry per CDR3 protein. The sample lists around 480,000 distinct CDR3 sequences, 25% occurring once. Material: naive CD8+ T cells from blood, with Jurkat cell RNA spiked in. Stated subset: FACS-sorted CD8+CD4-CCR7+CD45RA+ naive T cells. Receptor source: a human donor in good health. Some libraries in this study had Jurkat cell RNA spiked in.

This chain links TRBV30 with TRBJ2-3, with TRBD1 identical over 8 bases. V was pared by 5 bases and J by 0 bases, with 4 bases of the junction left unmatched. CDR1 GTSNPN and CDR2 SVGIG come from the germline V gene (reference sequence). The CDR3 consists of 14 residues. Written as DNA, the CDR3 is TGTGCCTGGGCAGGGGGCCAAAGCACAGATACGCAGTATTTT. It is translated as CAWAGGQSTDTQYF.

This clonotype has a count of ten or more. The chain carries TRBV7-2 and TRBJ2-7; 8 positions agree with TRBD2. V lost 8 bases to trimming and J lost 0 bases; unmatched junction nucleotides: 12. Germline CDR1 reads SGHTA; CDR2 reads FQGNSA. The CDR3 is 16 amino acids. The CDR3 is CASGIGAGGVSYEQYF. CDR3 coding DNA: TGTGCCAGCGGCATAGGTGCGGGAGGCGTCTCCTACGAGCAGTACTTC.

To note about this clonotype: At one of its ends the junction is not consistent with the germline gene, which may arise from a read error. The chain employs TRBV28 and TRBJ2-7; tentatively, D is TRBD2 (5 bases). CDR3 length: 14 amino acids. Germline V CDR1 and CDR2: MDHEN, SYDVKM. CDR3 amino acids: CASSFRGPNYEQHF. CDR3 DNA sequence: TGTGCCAGCAGTTTCCGAGGGCCCAACTACGAGCAGCACTTC.